This T cell receptor (beta chain) was identified during a study of T-cell reconstitution after alpha-beta-depleted transplantation in children. Regarding the study as a whole: By one year post-transplant, T-cell counts and diversity largely arose from T cells that were newly produced. Where alpha-beta T cells came from about two months after transplant was reportedly several hundred expanded graft clones. Some patients owed their high day-60 TCRbeta diversity to surviving recipient T cells and thymic progenitors.

Germline V gene lookup returns CDR1 SGHRS and CDR2 YFSETQ. V lost 2 bases and J 2 bases, leaving 11 bases between the germline ends. This CDR3 spans 14 amino acids. Unique molecular identifiers were incorporated when the TCRbeta library was constructed. TCRdb re-derived calls from the PCR reads in MiXCR, one entry per CDR3 protein. The sample consists of about 300,000 distinct CDR3 sequences, almost 8% of them appearing once. For this clonotype: The antigen remains unidentified.

This clonotype was obtained from a female patient under 10 years old who had a stem cell transplant for Fanconi anemia, so the T cells may come from the graft donor. V and J are TRBV5-1 and TRBJ2-7; TRBD2 is a possible D gene (5 bases). The sample was peripheral blood, taken 360 days after TCRalphabeta/CD19-depleted stem cell transplant. The chain's CDR3 is CASSFTTGTYEQYF. CDR3 DNA sequence: TGCGCCAGCAGCTTCACCACCGGGACCTACGAGCAGTACTTC.